This T cell receptor (beta chain) was sequenced in a study of blood T cell repertoires in COVID-19. Overall study context: Sites across the United States, Italy and Spain contributed samples from acute and convalescent COVID-19. PBMCs, B-cell-depleted T cells, or T cells provided the cDNA or gDNA that made up the material.

CDR1 is MNHEY and CDR2 is SVGAGI in the germline V gene. This CDR3 contains 15 residues. V lost 0 bases and J lost 5; bases outside the gene matches: 6. Libraries were prepared by immunoSEQ multiplex PCR; TCRdb keeps only in-frame clonotypes and omits some of them. Among around 130,000 clones listed, 90% were seen once. Sample: peripheral blood. The chain recombines TRBV6-5 with TRBJ2-7, with 8 bases that match TRBD1. This receptor was taken from a woman of 80 years or more with acute or convalescent COVID-19. Written as DNA, the CDR3 is TGTGCCAGCAGTTACTCTACAGGGGGAGATGACGAGCAGTACTTC. It specifies CASSYSTGGDDEQYF.